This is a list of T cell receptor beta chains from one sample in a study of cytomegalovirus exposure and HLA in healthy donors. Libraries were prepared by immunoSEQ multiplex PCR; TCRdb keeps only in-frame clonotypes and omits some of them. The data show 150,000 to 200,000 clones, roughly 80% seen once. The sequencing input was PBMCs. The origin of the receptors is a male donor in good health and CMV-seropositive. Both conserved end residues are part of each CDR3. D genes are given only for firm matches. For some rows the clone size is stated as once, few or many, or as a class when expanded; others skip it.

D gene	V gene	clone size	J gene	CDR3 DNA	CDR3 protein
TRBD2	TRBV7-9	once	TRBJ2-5	TGTGCCAGCAGCTTAGCCACTAGCGGGGAGGCGAAGCAGTACTTC	CASSLATSGEAKQYF
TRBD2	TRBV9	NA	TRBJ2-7	TGTGCCAGCAGCCCACGACTAGCGGGAGAGGACGAGCAGTACTTC	CASSPRLAGEDEQYF
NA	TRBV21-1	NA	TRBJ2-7	TGTGCCAGCAAATGTAGGGGGGGGGATATCTACGAGCAGTACTTC	CASKCRGGDIYEQYF
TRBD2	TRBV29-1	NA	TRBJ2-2	TGCAGCGTTGGGACTAGCGGGCACACCGGGGAGCTGTTTTTT	CSVGTSGHTGELFF
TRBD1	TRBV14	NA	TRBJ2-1	TGTGCCAGCGGCCCTTTAGGGGGCCAGGCCGATGAGCAGTTCTTC	CASGPLGGQADEQFF
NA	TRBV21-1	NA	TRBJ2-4	TGTGCCATCGATAGGTCAGGGAGGACCAAAAACATTCAGTACTTC	CAIDRSGRTKNIQYF
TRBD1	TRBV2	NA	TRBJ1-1	TGTGCCAGCAGTGAAACCGGGACAGGGGTTGGAGCTTTCTTT	CASSETGTGVGAFF
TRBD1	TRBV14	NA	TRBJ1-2	TGTGCCAGCAGCCCCGGGACAGGTAGTGGCTACACCTTC	CASSPGTGSGYTF
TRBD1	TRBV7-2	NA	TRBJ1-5	TGTGCCAGCAGCTCTGGACAGGGAGTTCAGCCCCAGCATTTT	CASSSGQGVQPQHF
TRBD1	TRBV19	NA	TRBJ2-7	TGTGCCAGTAGTACCACCCAGGGGGCCTCCTACGAGCAGTACTTC	CASSTTQGASYEQYF
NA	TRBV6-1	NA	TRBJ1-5	TGTGCCAGCGGGGCACAGGGCAGCAATCAGCCCCAGCATTTT	CASGAQGSNQPQHF
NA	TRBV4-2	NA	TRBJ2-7	TGTGCCAGCAGCCAAGGACAAGGCTCCTACGAGCAGTACTTC	CASSQGQGSYEQYF
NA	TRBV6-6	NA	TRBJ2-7	TGTGCCAGCAGTCCAAACAGGGAACACTACGAGCAGTACTTC	CASSPNREHYEQYF
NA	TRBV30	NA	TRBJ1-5	TGTGCCTGGAGCCGCCTTGACAGTAGCAACCAGCCCCAGCATTTT	CAWSRLDSSNQPQHF
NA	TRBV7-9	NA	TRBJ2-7	TGTTCCAGCAGCTTAGCCCAGGGTTTTGTAGGCGAGCAGTACTTC	CSSSLAQGFVGEQYF
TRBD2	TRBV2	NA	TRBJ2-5	TGTGCCAGCAGTCCCCTAGCGGGAGAAGACCAAGAGACCCAGTACTTC	CASSPLAGEDQETQYF
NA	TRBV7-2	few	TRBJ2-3	TGTGCCAGCAGCTTACTCCAGGGTGATACGCAGTATTTT	CASSLLQGDTQYF
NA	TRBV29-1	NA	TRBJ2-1	TGCAGCGTTGAAGAACGGGGGGCTGAACAGTTCTTC	CSVEERGAEQFF
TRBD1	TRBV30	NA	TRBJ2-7	TGTGCCTGGAGAAGTACAGGGGTTCGCGGGCAGTACTTC	CAWRSTGVRGQYF
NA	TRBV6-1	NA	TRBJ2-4	TGTGCCAGCAGTGAAATGAGCGGGTTCCAGTACTTC	CASSEMSGFQYF
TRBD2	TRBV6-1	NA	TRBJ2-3	TGTGCCAGCAGTGACTCTAGCGGGGCCACAGATACGCAGTATTTT	CASSDSSGATDTQYF
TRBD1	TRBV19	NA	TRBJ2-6	TGTGCCAGTACTGATCCCAGGGGGAACAGTGGGGCCAACGTCCTGACTTTC	CASTDPRGNSGANVLTF